What follows are 21 T cell receptor beta chains derived from one specimen sequenced in a study of response to subunit inactivated influenza vaccine. TCRdb re-called the RT-PCR reads with MiXCR, one entry per CDR3 protein. The data show 650,000 or so distinct CDR3 sequences, with 14% seen just once and 7.5% to 8% held by the top ten. The source material was PBMCs from blood, sampled 14 days before vaccination. These receptors all stem from a man between 50 and 59 years old who received an inactivated influenza vaccine.

The gene calls are TRBV2 and TRBJ2-1; TRBD1 aligns across 9 bases. V lost 6 bases, J lost 9 bases, and 6 bases stayed unmatched. The CDR3 totals 13 residues. Looked up from germline, CDR1 is SNHLY and CDR2 is FYNNEI. CDR3 amino acids: CASREDRGGEQFF. CDR3 bases: TGTGCCAGCAGGGAGGACAGGGGAGGTGAGCAGTTCTTC.

This clonotype was seen only a few times. The rearrangement uses TRBV6-1 and TRBJ2-7, with TRBD1 identical over 7 bases. J gave up 5 bases and V 5 bases, and 9 bases lay outside the gene matches. This CDR3 is built from 14 residues. Germline CDR1 MNHNS, CDR2 SASEGT. CDR3 nucleotide sequence: TGTGCCAGCAGTCGTATAAGACAGGGTCACGAGCAGTACTTC. Amino acids: CASSRIRQGHEQYF.

The chain uses TRBV6-1 and TRBJ1-1; no firm D call. Per germline, CDR1 MNHNS and CDR2 SASEGT. The CDR3 is made up of 14 amino acids. Trimming pared 6 bases from V and 8 bases from J, leaving 19 bases between. The CDR3 DNA reads as TGTGCCAGCAGCCTATTCGCCATCAACGGGGAAGCTTTCTTT. Amino acids: CASSLFAINGEAFF.

V is TRBV2 and J is TRBJ2-6, with TRBD1 matching over 12 bases. CDR3 length equals 17 residues. V was clipped by 9 bases and J by 2 bases; unmatched bases: 8. The germline V gene has CDR1 SNHLY and CDR2 FYNNEI. The chain's CDR3 is CASSRDRGRAGANVLTF. CDR3 coding DNA: TGTGCCAGTTCCCGGGACAGGGGGCGAGCTGGGGCCAACGTCCTGACTTTC.

This clonotype was seen a single time. This rearrangement joins TRBV11-2 to TRBJ2-5; 8 bases map to TRBD1. Trimming cost V 5 bases and J 5 bases; bases outside gene matches: 10. Germline V CDR1 and CDR2: SGHAT, FQNNGV. The CDR3 has 15 amino acids. The CDR3 sequence is CASSRISRGQETQYF. The CDR3 coding sequence is TGTGCCAGCAGCCGAATCTCCAGGGGGCAGGAGACCCAGTACTTC.

This clonotype was counted many times. The chain links TRBV10-3 to TRBJ2-2; 10 bases agree with TRBD1. CDR3 size: 14 residues. After removal of 7 bases from V and 3 bases from J, the junction contained 2 bases not matched to a gene. The germline gives CDR1 ENHRY, CDR2 SYGVKD. Written as DNA, the CDR3 is TGTGCCATCAAAGGGACAGGGGACACCGGGGAGCTGTTTTTT. Its translation is CAIKGTGDTGELFF.

This clonotype was seen repeatedly, ten times or more. V and J are TRBV7-9 and TRBJ2-1, with 16 bases matching TRBD2. Germline trimming cut 5 bases from V and 8 bases from J; bases unmatched to any gene: 9. This CDR3 spans 17 amino acids. CDR1 and CDR2 (germline): SEHNR, FQNEAQ (reference sequence). CDR3 protein: CASSPGTSGRARHEQFF. In DNA form, the CDR3 reads TGTGCCAGCAGCCCCGGGACTAGCGGGAGGGCCAGGCATGAGCAGTTCTTC.

The J gene is TRBJ2-1, the V gene TRBV10-1, with 7 bases fitting TRBD1. The germline V gene encodes CDR1 WNHNN and CDR2 SYGVQD (reference sequence). The V segment lost 4 bases and the J segment 3 bases; nucleotides outside the gene matches: 3. The CDR3 sequence is 14 residues long. CDR3 DNA sequence: TGCGCCAGCAGTGGCCAGGGGGACTACAATGAGCAGTTCTTC. Translated, it gives CASSGQGDYNEQFF.

CDR3 in amino acids: CSAPNSLAKNIQYF. The CDR3 nucleotides read TGCAGTGCCCCCAATTCCTTAGCCAAAAACATTCAGTACTTC. The gene calls are TRBV20-1 and TRBJ2-4; D gene ambiguous. CDR1 DFQATT and CDR2 SNEGSKA come from the germline V gene (reference sequence). The CDR3 contains 14 residues. V dropped 6 bases and J dropped 0 bases, with 12 bases sitting between them.

This clonotype showed up many times. CDR3 coding DNA: TGTGCCAGCAGTTTCACGGGGAAGGGGCCAGATACGCAGTATTTT. Its protein product is CASSFTGKGPDTQYF. The chain links TRBV12-3 or TRBV12-4 to TRBJ2-3; D may match TRBD1 or TRBD2 (5 bases each). The CDR3 consists of 15 residues. Trimming pared 3 bases from V and 4 bases from J, leaving 14 bases between.

The chain uses TRBV14 and TRBJ2-7, with D maybe TRBD1 (5 bases). This CDR3 has 13 residues. Germline CDR1 SGHDN, CDR2 FVKESK. Trimming left V 6 bases short and J 6 bases short, with 15 bases between. This CDR3 reads CASSPVQGSEQYF. In DNA, the CDR3 is TGTGCCAGCAGTCCTGTGCAGGGCTCCGAGCAGTACTTC. Supplemented by reference TRBV14 and TRBJ2-7, the full variable domain reads EAGVTQFPSHSVIEKGQTVTLRCDPISGHDNLYWYRRVMGKEIKFLLHFVKESKQDESGMPNNRFLAERTGGTYSTLKVQPAELEDSGVYFCASSPVQGSEQYFGPGTRLTVT.

This clonotype came up a few times. This chain uses TRBV6-1 with TRBJ2-3, with D possibly TRBD2 on 5 matching bases. CDR1 is MNHNS and CDR2 is SASEGT in the germline V gene. CDR3 length: 15 amino acids. V was trimmed by 5 bases and J by 1 base, leaving 13 bases between them. CDR3: CASSRTRAGTDTQYF. As DNA, the CDR3 is TGTGCCAGCAGTCGCACGAGGGCTGGCACAGATACGCAGTATTTT.

This clonotype occurred a few times. This chain joins TRBV19 and TRBJ2-1; D unresolved. The germline CDR1 and CDR2 sequences are LNHDA and SQIVND (reference sequence). Trimming removed 3 bases at V and 0 bases at J, with 9 bases between. There are 15 residues in the CDR3. In DNA, the CDR3 is TGTGCCAGTAGTATGCGGATGAGCTCCTACAATGAGCAGTTCTTC. This translates into CASSMRMSSYNEQFF. The variable domain in full, completed from reference TRBV19 and TRBJ2-1, reads DGGITQSPKYLFRKEGQNVTLSCEQNLNHDAMYWYRQDPGQGLRLIYYSQIVNDFQKGDIAEGYSVSREKKESFPLTVTSAQKNPTAFYLCASSMRMSSYNEQFFGPGTRLTVL.

This clonotype came up a few times. This chain links TRBV11-2 with TRBJ2-5; TRBD1 is a possible D gene (5 bases). The CDR3 length is 13 residues. V dropped 5 bases and J dropped 4 bases, with 11 bases sitting between them. The V gene's germline CDR1 is SGHAT and CDR2 FQNNGV. The CDR3 is CASSPGNGETQYF. CDR3 nucleotide sequence: TGTGCCAGCAGCCCAGGGAACGGAGAGACCCAGTACTTC.

In its sample, this clonotype was seen a few times. The J gene is TRBJ1-4, the V gene TRBV4-3; D uncertain. The V end was cut by 1 base, the J end by 0 bases, with 6 bases between. The CDR3 contains 15 residues. From germline, CDR1 is LGHNA and CDR2 YSLEER. The CDR3 is CASSQAHATNEKLFF. CDR3 bases: TGCGCCAGCAGCCAAGCCCACGCAACTAATGAAAAACTGTTTTTT.

The chain uses TRBV2 and TRBJ2-5; 9 nucleotides agree with TRBD2. After removal of 11 bases from V and 4 bases from J, the junction contained 5 bases not matched to a gene. The CDR3 is made up of 12 amino acids. Per germline, CDR1 SNHLY and CDR2 FYNNEI. This CDR3 reads CAGGRAGETQYF. The DNA of the CDR3 is TGTGCCGGCGGGAGGGCCGGAGAGACCCAGTACTTC.

This clonotype was counted a few times. The chain recombines TRBV5-1 with TRBJ1-2; D possibly corresponds to TRBD1 (6 bases). Germline V gene lookup returns CDR1 SGHRS and CDR2 YFSETQ. With 6 bases removed from V and 6 bases from J, the gap between germline ends came to 18 bases. This CDR3 is built from 14 residues. CDR3 amino acids: CASKPGTQGHGYTF. The DNA of the CDR3 is TGCGCCAGCAAACCGGGGACACAGGGACATGGCTACACCTTC.

This clonotype was counted a few times. The chain carries TRBV7-2 and TRBJ2-2; D ambiguous. Germline V gives CDR1 SGHTA, CDR2 FQGNSA. The CDR3 consists of 14 residues. V was cut by 6 bases and J by 3 bases, with 11 bases left in between. Written as DNA, the CDR3 is TGTGCCAGCAGTCTCCTCGGTTACACCGGGGAGCTGTTTTTT. It encodes CASSLLGYTGELFF.

The sample holds a few counts of this clonotype. The V gene is TRBV2, the J gene TRBJ2-5, with 11 bases lining up with TRBD2. Germline V gene lookup returns CDR1 SNHLY and CDR2 FYNNEI. The CDR3 is 14 residues long. J gave up 6 bases and V 11 bases, and 11 bases lay outside the gene matches. The CDR3 DNA reads TGTGCCTCCAGGGTAGCGGGGGGGACGAAGACCCAGTACTTC. Amino acid sequence: CASRVAGGTKTQYF. The variable domain in full, with the rest retrieved from reference TRBV2 and TRBJ2-5, is EPEVTQTPSHQVTQMGQEVILRCVPISNHLYFYWYRQILGQKVEFLVSFYNNEISEKSEIFDDQFSVERPDGSNFTLKIRSTKLEDSAMYFCASRVAGGTKTQYFGPGTRLLVL.

This clonotype occurred many times. The chain recombines TRBV4-3 with TRBJ2-1; perhaps TRBD2 as D (6 bases). Trimming cost V 4 bases and J 5 bases, with 24 bases left between them. Germline V gene lookup returns CDR1 LGHNA and CDR2 YSLEER. This CDR3 is built from 18 residues. For the CDR3, the DNA is TGCGCCAGCAGCCGTATGTATTTTAGCGGACGGGCCGACAATGAGCAGTTCTTC. Protein sequence: CASSRMYFSGRADNEQFF.

The chain employs TRBV18 and TRBJ2-1, with D unresolved. V was trimmed by 0 bases and J by 9 bases, leaving 9 bases between them. CDR1 and CDR2 (germline): KGHSH, LQKENI. CDR3 length equals 13 residues. CDR3 region: CASSPPGSPEQFF. The CDR3 nucleotides read TGTGCCAGCTCACCACCGGGATCCCCTGAGCAGTTCTTC. Full variable domain (outside the CDR3, taken from reference TRBV18 and TRBJ2-1): NAGVMQNPRHLVRRRGQEARLRCSPMKGHSHVYWYRQLPEEGLKFMVYLQKENIIDESGMPKERFSAEFPKEGPSILRIQQVVRGDSAAYFCASSPPGSPEQFFGPGTRLTVL.